Sequencing of this T cell receptor (beta chain) was carried out in a study of human T cells and chemical hapten exposure. Study overall: Variability of per-sample TCR yields stemmed mainly from small differences in pooled library volume.

This clonotype showed up many times. V was shortened by 8 bases and J by 7 bases, with 11 bases between the two germline ends. CDR3 length: 12 residues. TCRdb called the RACE reads again in MiXCR, with one record for every CDR3 protein. The repertoire holds under 95,000 distinct CDR3 sequences, with 8.5% as singletons. As for time point: pre-sensitization, week 0. As for treatment: therapeutic diphenylcyclopropenone sensitization with weekly scalp DPC. The chain joins TRBV12-3 or TRBV12-4 to TRBJ1-4; TRBD1 might be the D (6 bases). Specimen: whole blood, collected in connection with sensitization to the hapten diphenylcyclopropenone (DPC). The clonotype comes from a man aged 35-49 years with alopecia areata. Some clones in this sample may be carry-over from other donors' samples. The CDR3 nucleotides read TGTGCCAGCCAACAGGGAAGTGAAAAACTGTTTTTT. The encoded protein is CASQQGSEKLFF.